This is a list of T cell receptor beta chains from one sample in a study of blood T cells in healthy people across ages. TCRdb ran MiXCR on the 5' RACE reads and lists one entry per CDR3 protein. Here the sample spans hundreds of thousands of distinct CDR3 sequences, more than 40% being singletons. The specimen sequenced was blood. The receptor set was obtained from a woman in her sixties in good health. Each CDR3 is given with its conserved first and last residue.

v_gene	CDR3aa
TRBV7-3	CASRSGNTDTQYF
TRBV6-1	CASREGGYQPQHF
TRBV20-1	CSARDLGAAGATSTDTQYF
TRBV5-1	CASSFGNTEAFF
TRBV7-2	CASSLPPGGLNTEAFF
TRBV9	CASSVHPTGDNEQFF
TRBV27	CASSRTGDNQPQHF
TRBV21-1	CASSNHMGQGKMGPSHNEQFF
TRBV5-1	CASSLSSHTDTQYF
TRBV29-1	CSVKRVFGEKLFF
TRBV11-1	CASGGEQGSSYNSPLHF
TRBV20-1	CSARTSGNYEQYF
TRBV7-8	CASSLNKNTEAFF
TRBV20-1	CSARTSGSSGAIVLTF
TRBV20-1	CSARGPQGNTEAFF
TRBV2	CASSVAGTSGPDSYNEQYF
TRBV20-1	CSAHARGQETQYF
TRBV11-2	CASSITGSYGYTF
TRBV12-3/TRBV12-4	CASSPRATNQPQHF
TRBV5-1	CASSPGQGEETQYF
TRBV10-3	CAISEYDEQFF
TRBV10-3	CAISVGRGSDTQYF
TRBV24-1	CATSWTSGLTDTQYF
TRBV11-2	CASSSGGEGPYNEQYF